What follows is one T cell receptor beta chain and its context. The antigen is unknown. PCR amplification relied on 60 Vbeta primers (plus 13 Jbeta primers). Method: immunoSEQ multiplex PCR; TCRdb's copy keeps in-frame clones and lacks some. The sample has about 140,000 clones, roughly 80% seen once; the top ten hold under 2%. This specimen belongs to a study of cytomegalovirus exposure and HLA in healthy donors. CDR3 length: 16 amino acids. Germline V gene sequence: CDR1 WSHSY, CDR2 SAAADI. V dropped 4 bases and J dropped 4 bases, with 19 bases sitting between them. Study-wide findings and caveats: The study flagged about 160 TCR beta chains as cytomegalovirus-associated. Owing to their indistinguishability, certain V segments, notably TRBV6-2 and TRBV6-3, were excluded. TCR beta V segments were, for the most part, productive about 87% or about 30% of the time in an earlier analysis. The authors later found most CMV-associated TCR beta chains appeared HLA-restricted.

Sequencing was carried out using PBMCs. The sequence derives from a female donor in good health and CMV-seronegative. V is TRBV10-2 and J is TRBJ2-5, with D perhaps matching TRBD1 (6 bases). CDR3: CASSATGTKIGETQYF. The CDR3 region has the DNA TGCGCCAGCAGTGCCACCGGGACAAAAATTGGAGAGACCCAGTACTTC.